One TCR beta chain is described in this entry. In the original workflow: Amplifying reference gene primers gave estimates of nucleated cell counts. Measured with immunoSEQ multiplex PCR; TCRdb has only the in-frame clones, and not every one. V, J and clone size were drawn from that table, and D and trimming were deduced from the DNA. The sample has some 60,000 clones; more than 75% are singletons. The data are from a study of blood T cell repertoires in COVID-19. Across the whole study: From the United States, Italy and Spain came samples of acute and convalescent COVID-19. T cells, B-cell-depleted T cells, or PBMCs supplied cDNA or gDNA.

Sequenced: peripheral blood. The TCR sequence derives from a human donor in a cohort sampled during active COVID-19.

The CDR3 is CASSPRDRVYEQYF. For the CDR3, the DNA is TGTGCCAGCTCACCCCGGGACAGGGTGTACGAGCAGTACTTC. J is TRBJ2-7 and V is TRBV18; 9 bases are a match to TRBD1. Germline lookup yields CDR1 KGHSH and CDR2 LQKENI. The CDR3 spans 14 residues. The ends lost 3 bases at V and 4 bases at J; junction bases unmatched: 4.